What follows is one TCR beta chain and its context. As yet, its antigen is unknown. The source of the sample is a study of cytomegalovirus exposure and HLA in healthy donors. Study results and limitations: A missense variant in DCLRE1C was later tied to TCR beta V- and J-gene trimming.

Looked up from germline, CDR1 is SGHTA and CDR2 is FQGNSA. The CDR3 spans 13 residues. Trimming shortened V by 4 bases and J by 6 bases, and 12 bases separated the two germline ends. With 60 Vbeta and 13 Jbeta primers, the PCR was carried out. Per the study methods: Unique TCR beta chains totaled some 88 million in a later count, with around 12 million of them shared. The protocol was immunoSEQ multiplex PCR, while the TCRdb copy is restricted to in-frame clones and leaves out a portion. That table gives V, J and clone size, and the DNA gave D and trimming. The table shows roughly 120,000 clones, with about four fifths occurring only once.

Sequencing was performed on PBMCs. This chain joins TRBV7-2 and TRBJ1-2, with TRBD1 as a possible D gene (6 bases). This receptor was taken from a woman between 18 and 30 years old in good health and CMV-seropositive. The CDR3 nucleotides read TGTGCCAGCAGCTCGAGGACAGCACATGGCTACACCTTC. Its translation: CASSSRTAHGYTF.